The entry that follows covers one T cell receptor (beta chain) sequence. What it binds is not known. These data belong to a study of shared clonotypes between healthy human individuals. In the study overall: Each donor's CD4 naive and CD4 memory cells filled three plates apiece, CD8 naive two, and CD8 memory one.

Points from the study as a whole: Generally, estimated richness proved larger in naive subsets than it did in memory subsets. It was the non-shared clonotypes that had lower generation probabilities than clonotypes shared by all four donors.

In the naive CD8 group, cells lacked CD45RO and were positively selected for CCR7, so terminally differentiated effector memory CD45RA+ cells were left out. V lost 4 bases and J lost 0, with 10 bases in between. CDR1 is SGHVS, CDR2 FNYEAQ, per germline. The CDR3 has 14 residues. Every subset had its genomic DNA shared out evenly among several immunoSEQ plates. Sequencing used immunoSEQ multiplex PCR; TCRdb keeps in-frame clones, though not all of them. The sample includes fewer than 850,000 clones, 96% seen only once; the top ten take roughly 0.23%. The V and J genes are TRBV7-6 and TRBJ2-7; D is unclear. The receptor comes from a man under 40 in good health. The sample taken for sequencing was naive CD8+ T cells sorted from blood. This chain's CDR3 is CASSWVAGSYEQYF. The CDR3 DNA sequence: TGTGCCAGCAGCTGGGTAGCAGGCTCCTACGAGCAGTACTTC.